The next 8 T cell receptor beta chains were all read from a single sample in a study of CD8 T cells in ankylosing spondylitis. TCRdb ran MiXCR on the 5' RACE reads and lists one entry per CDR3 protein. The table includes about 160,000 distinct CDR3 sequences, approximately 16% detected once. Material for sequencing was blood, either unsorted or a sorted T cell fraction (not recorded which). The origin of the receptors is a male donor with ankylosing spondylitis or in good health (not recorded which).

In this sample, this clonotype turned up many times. In DNA, the CDR3 is TGCGCCAGCAGCTTGGGACAGTCTAACTATGGCTACACCTTC. Amino acid sequence: CASSLGQSNYGYTF. The V call is TRBV5-1, the J call TRBJ1-2; D may be TRBD1 (5 bases). Looked up from germline, CDR1 is SGHRS and CDR2 is YFSETQ. This CDR3 comprises 14 residues. V shed 0 bases and J shed 0 bases, with 6 bases lying between them.

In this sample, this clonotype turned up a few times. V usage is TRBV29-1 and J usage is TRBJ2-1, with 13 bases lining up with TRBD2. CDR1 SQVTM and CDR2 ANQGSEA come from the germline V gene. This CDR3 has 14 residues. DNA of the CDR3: TGCAGTTATCGGACTAGCGGGAGTGGGTATGAGCAGTTCTTC. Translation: CSYRTSGSGYEQFF.

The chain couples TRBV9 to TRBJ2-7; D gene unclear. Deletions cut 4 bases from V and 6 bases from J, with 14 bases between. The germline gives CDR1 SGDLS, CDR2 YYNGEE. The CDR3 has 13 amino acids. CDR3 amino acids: CASSLQAPGEQYF. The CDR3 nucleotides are TGTGCCAGCAGCCTTCAGGCCCCGGGCGAGCAGTACTTC.

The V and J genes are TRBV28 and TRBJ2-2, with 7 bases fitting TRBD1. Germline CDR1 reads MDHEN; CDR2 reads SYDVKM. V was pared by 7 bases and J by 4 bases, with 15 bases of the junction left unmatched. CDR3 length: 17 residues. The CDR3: CASTEASGRGTTGELFF. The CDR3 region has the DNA TGTGCCAGCACCGAAGCTTCCGGCAGGGGGACCACCGGGGAGCTGTTTTTT.

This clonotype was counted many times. CDR3 protein: CAISGQGAEEKLFF. The CDR3 DNA is TGTGCCATCAGTGGACAGGGGGCAGAGGAAAAACTGTTTTTT. This chain links TRBV10-3 with TRBJ1-4; 10 bases map to TRBD1. J was trimmed by 8 bases and V by 4 bases; bases with no gene match: 4. The CDR3 has 14 residues. Germline CDR1 is ENHRY and CDR2 is SYGVKD.

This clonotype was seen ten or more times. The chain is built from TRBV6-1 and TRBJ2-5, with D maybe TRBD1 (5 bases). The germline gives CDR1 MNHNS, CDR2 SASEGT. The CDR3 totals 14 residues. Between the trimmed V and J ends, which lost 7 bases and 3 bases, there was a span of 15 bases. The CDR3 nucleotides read TGTGCCAGCAACGCCTACAAGGGGAAAGAGACCCAGTACTTC. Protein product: CASNAYKGKETQYF.

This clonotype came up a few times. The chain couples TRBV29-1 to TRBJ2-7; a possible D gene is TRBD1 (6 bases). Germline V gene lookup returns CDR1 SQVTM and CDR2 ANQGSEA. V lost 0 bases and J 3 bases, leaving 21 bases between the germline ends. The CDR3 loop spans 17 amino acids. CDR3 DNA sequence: TGCAGCGTTGAAGATCCCCTTAACAGGGATCGTCTCTACGAGCAGTACTTC. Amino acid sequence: CSVEDPLNRDRLYEQYF.

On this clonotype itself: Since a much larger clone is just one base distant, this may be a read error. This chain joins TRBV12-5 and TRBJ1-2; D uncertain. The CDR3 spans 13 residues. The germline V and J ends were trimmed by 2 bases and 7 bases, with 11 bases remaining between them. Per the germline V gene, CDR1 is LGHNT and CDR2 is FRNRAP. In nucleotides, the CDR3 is TGTGCTAGTGGTTTGTCCGGCTTTGGTGGCTACACCTTC. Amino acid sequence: CASGLSGFGGYTF. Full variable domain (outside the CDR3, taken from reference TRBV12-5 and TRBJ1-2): DARVTQTPRHKVTEMGQEVTMRCQPILGHNTVFWYRQTMMQGLELLAYFRNRAPLDDSGMPKDRFSAEMPDATLATLKIQPSEPRDSAVYFCASGLSGFGGYTFGSGTRLTVV.